This TCR beta chain was found in a study of CD8 T cells in ankylosing spondylitis. The germline gives CDR1 SQVTM, CDR2 ANQGSEA. V lost 5 bases, J lost 2 bases, and 12 bases lay in between. The CDR3 covers 14 residues. TCRdb itself ran the 5' RACE reads through MiXCR, one entry per CDR3 protein. The table has roughly 250,000 distinct CDR3 sequences, approximately 9% seen once. This clonotype occurred many times. This chain connects TRBV29-1 to TRBJ2-2, with D maybe TRBD1 (5 bases). Sequencing input: blood, either unsorted or a sorted T cell fraction (not recorded which). This receptor was taken from a male donor with ankylosing spondylitis or in good health (not recorded which). This chain's CDR3 is CSVLRTFNTGELFF. CDR3 DNA sequence: TGCAGCGTTCTCAGGACATTTAACACCGGGGAGCTGTTTTTT.